This T cell receptor beta chain is drawn from a study of T cells in Graves' hyperthyroidism and ophthalmopathy. This clonotype appeared a few times. Trimming stripped 5 bases from V and 0 bases from J, with 20 bases between. Germline V gene data show CDR1 as SGHTA and CDR2 as FQGNSA. This CDR3 region has 18 residues. Subjects aged 18 to 65 presented with newly diagnosed hyperthyroidism of less than 2 months' duration. It was uncontrolled infection, other autoimmune disease, pregnancy or lactation that excluded patients. RNA transcripts gave rise to amplified TCR beta CDR3 regions. With the HTBI primer set, the TCR CDR3 went through a first round of RT-PCR. TCRdb redid the calling of the multiplex PCR reads with MiXCR, one entry per CDR3 protein. Of some 250,000 distinct CDR3 sequences listed, nearly 15% are singletons.

The chain is built from TRBV7-2 and TRBJ1-5, with no clear D. This TCR came from a woman aged 45 to 65 with Graves' hyperthyroidism that later progressed to Graves' ophthalmopathy. Sequencing used blood. The CDR3 nucleotides are TGTGCCAGCAGCCCCCGCGGCCACAGCCAGTATAGCAATCAGCCCCAGCATTTT. It specifies CASSPRGHSQYSNQPQHF.